The 30 T cell receptor beta chains in this list originate from one sample, sequenced in a study of blood T cell repertoires in COVID-19. Measured with immunoSEQ multiplex PCR; TCRdb has only the in-frame clones, and not every one. The repertoire holds about 240,000 clones, with around 86% as singletons. The sequencing sample was made of peripheral blood. The receptors were gathered from a woman in her 30s who had recovered from COVID-19.

The chain joins TRBV6-5 to TRBJ1-1; D call uncertain. This CDR3 comprises 14 residues. In germline, CDR1 is MNHEY, CDR2 SVGAGI. Trimming pared 4 bases from V and 0 bases from J, leaving 9 bases between. The DNA for the CDR3 is TGTGCCAGCAGTTCCCCTCAGATGAACACTGAAGCTTTCTTT. Residues: CASSSPQMNTEAFF.

This chain uses TRBV5-6 with TRBJ1-5; 9 bases are shared with TRBD1. J lost 7 bases, V lost 2 bases, and 7 bases had no gene match. From germline, CDR1 is SGHDT and CDR2 YYEEEE. The CDR3 extends over 15 amino acids. The CDR3 loop reads CASSFGTGREQPQHF. In DNA, the CDR3 is TGTGCCAGCAGCTTTGGGACAGGGAGGGAACAGCCCCAGCATTTT.

The chain is built from TRBV15 and TRBJ1-4, with D unclear. CDR3 length: 14 amino acids. V lost 6 bases and J 0 bases, leaving 8 bases between the germline ends. The germline gives CDR1 LNHNV, CDR2 YYDKDF (reference sequence). The CDR3 loop reads CATRQRATNEKLFF. The CDR3 DNA follows: TGTGCCACCAGGCAGCGCGCAACTAATGAAAAACTGTTTTTT. Based on the CDR3 plus reference TRBV15 and TRBJ1-4, the full variable domain is DAMVIQNPRYQVTQFGKPVTLSCSQTLNHNVMYWYQQKSSQAPKLLFHYYDKDFNNEADTPDNFQSRRPNTSFCFLDIRSPGLGDTAMYLCATRQRATNEKLFFGSGTQLSVL.

The chain links TRBV2 to TRBJ2-3, with TRBD1 matching 8 bases. With V trimmed by 6 bases and J by 3 bases, 14 bases remained unmatched. The CDR3 runs to 17 residues. The germline gives CDR1 SNHLY, CDR2 FYNNEI. The CDR3 protein is CASSPPLRGPGTDTQYF. The CDR3 coding sequence is TGTGCCAGCAGCCCTCCGCTCAGGGGGCCTGGGACAGATACGCAGTATTTT.

CDR3 amino acids: CASSEPGVEAFF. CDR3 DNA sequence: TGTGCCAGCAGTGAGCCAGGGGTTGAAGCTTTCTTT. The chain links TRBV6-1 to TRBJ1-1, with a weak D call TRBD1 (6 bases). This CDR3 region has 12 residues. V shed 3 bases and J shed 7 bases, with 9 bases lying between them. CDR1 and CDR2 (germline): MNHNS, SASEGT.

The chain links TRBV7-9 to TRBJ1-6, with 7 bases that match TRBD1. The CDR3 totals 14 residues. J was trimmed by 7 bases and V by 4 bases; bases with no gene match: 4. Germline V gives CDR1 SEHNR, CDR2 FQNEAQ (reference sequence). CDR3 sequence (DNA): TGTGCCAGCAGCTCGGGACAGAGGAATTCACCCCTCCACTTT. This gives the protein CASSSGQRNSPLHF.

The chain links TRBV9 to TRBJ2-2, with TRBD2 identical over 11 bases. The length of the CDR3 is 19 residues. CDR1 is SGDLS and CDR2 is YYNGEE in the germline V gene. V shed 0 bases and J 3 bases; nucleotides not matched to a gene: 10. The CDR3 sequence is CASSVGLAGGDAYTGELFF. CDR3 coding DNA: TGTGCCAGCAGCGTAGGGCTAGCGGGGGGCGACGCGTACACCGGGGAGCTGTTTTTT.

The rearrangement uses TRBV19 and TRBJ1-1; a weak D match, TRBD1 (5 bases). CDR1 LNHDA and CDR2 SQIVND come from the germline V gene (reference sequence). The CDR3 is 13 amino acids. With 7 bases removed from V and 5 bases from J, the gap between germline ends came to 14 bases. The DNA for the CDR3 is TGTGCCAGTATCCGACAGCGGGGGACTGAAGCTTTCTTT. As protein: CASIRQRGTEAFF.

The V gene is TRBV18, the J gene TRBJ1-2; D is ambiguous. The CDR3 consists of 15 residues. CDR1 and CDR2 from the germline V gene are KGHSH and LQKENI. The V end was cut by 6 bases, the J end by 3 bases, with 17 bases between. Here the CDR3 reads CASSLRGLSDYGYTF. CDR3 DNA sequence: TGTGCCAGCTCTCTTAGAGGGCTTTCGGACTATGGCTACACCTTC.

The rearrangement links TRBV5-6 to TRBJ2-5; 7 positions match TRBD2. V shed 3 bases, J shed 2 bases, and the junction held 7 bases outside the gene matches. The germline CDR1 and CDR2 sequences are SGHDT and YYEEEE. The CDR3 loop spans 15 amino acids. CDR3: CASSSRRDYQETQYF. CDR3 bases: TGTGCCAGCAGCTCCCGCCGGGACTATCAAGAGACCCAGTACTTC.

This sequence joins TRBV15 and TRBJ1-4; D not resolved. Trimming removed 1 base from V and 8 bases from J, with 8 bases in between. CDR1 and CDR2 (germline): LNHNV, YYDKDF (reference sequence). The CDR3 consists of 13 residues. Written as DNA, the CDR3 is TGTGCCACCAGCAGAGCAAGCGGGGAAAAACTGTTTTTT. Translating gives CATSRASGEKLFF.

This clone came up many times. Other DNA sequences in the sample encode the same CDR3. The chain couples TRBV12-3 or TRBV12-4 to TRBJ1-3; possible D gene TRBD1, 5 bases. Between the trimmed V and J ends, which lost 6 bases and 4 bases, there was a span of 7 bases. The CDR3 is made up of 12 amino acids. CDR3 sequence (DNA): TGTGCCAGCAGCTCAGGGGGAAACACCATATATTTT. Translated: CASSSGGNTIYF.

This clone was seen only a few times. The chain uses TRBV5-5 and TRBJ2-5; 9 bases fit TRBD1. Per germline, CDR1 SGHKS and CDR2 YYEKEE (reference sequence). With V trimmed by 4 bases and J by 4 bases, 8 bases remained unmatched. This CDR3 has 15 residues. CDR3 sequence: CASSQPTGGAETQYF. The CDR3 bases are TGTGCCAGCAGCCAACCCACAGGGGGCGCAGAGACCCAGTACTTC.

This clone was counted a few times. V is TRBV10-1 and J is TRBJ2-2; 7 nucleotides match TRBD1. CDR1 is WNHNN and CDR2 is SYGVQD in the germline V gene (reference sequence). The CDR3 has 16 amino acids. Trimming at V came to 6 bases and at J to 1 base, leaving 8 bases not matched to a gene. The CDR3 region is CASRDGNRGNTGELFF. In DNA, the CDR3 is TGCGCCAGCAGGGACGGGAACAGGGGGAACACCGGGGAGCTGTTTTTT.

V and J are TRBV4-2 and TRBJ2-3; 8 nucleotides line up with TRBD1. Germline CDR1 is LGHNA and CDR2 is YNFKEQ. Trimming cost V 0 bases and J 1 base; bases outside gene matches: 6. CDR3 length equals 17 residues. The CDR3: CASSQEGQGAGTDTQYF. CDR3 nucleotides: TGTGCCAGCAGCCAAGAAGGACAGGGCGCGGGCACAGATACGCAGTATTTT.

The chain combines TRBV4-3 with TRBJ1-1, with 9 bases aligning to TRBD1. V shed 4 bases, J shed 4 bases, and the junction held 7 bases outside the gene matches. Germline V gene sequence: CDR1 LGHNA, CDR2 YSLEER. The CDR3 spans 15 residues. The CDR3 protein is CASSLITGGGTEAFF. The DNA for the CDR3 is TGCGCCAGCAGCCTAATAACAGGGGGCGGCACTGAAGCTTTCTTT.

V gene TRBV6-5 combines with J gene TRBJ2-1; D perhaps matches TRBD2 (5 bases). Trimming left V 5 bases short and J 2 bases short, with 13 bases between. Per the germline V gene, CDR1 is MNHEY and CDR2 is SVGAGI. The CDR3 runs 15 residues. The CDR3 DNA reads as TGTGCCAGCAGTAACAGCGGTCTCGCCTACAATGAGCAGTTCTTC. It specifies CASSNSGLAYNEQFF.

The CDR3 reads CASSSLAGGQIDDEQYF. CDR3 in DNA: TGTGCCAGCAGCTCGCTAGCGGGGGGCCAGATCGACGACGAGCAGTACTTC. The chain combines TRBV7-9 with TRBJ2-7; 11 bases are a match to TRBD2. The germline CDR1 and CDR2 sequences are SEHNR and FQNEAQ (reference sequence). The CDR3 runs to 17 residues. With V trimmed by 4 bases and J by 5 bases, 13 bases remained unmatched.

This clone showed up just once. CDR3 DNA: TGTGCCAGCAGCCAAAGGGCAGGGACTGGGTCAGAGCAGTACTTC. This translates into CASSQRAGTGSEQYF. The chain has TRBV3-1 (or the pseudogene TRBV3-2) and TRBJ2-7, with D possibly TRBD2 on 6 matching bases. Germline V gene lookup returns CDR1 LGHDT and CDR2 YNNKEL (reference sequence). The CDR3 has 15 amino acids. V was pared by 2 bases and J by 7 bases, with 18 bases between.

The CDR3 loop reads CASSLTGAHEQYF. CDR3 in DNA: TGTGCCAGCAGTTTGACAGGGGCCCACGAGCAGTACTTC. The rearrangement uses TRBV27 and TRBJ2-7; 8 bases line up with TRBD1. The germline V gene encodes CDR1 MNHEY and CDR2 SMNVEV (reference sequence). The V and J ends lost 3 bases and 5 bases, in that order; junction bases with no gene match: 3. This CDR3 spans 13 amino acids.

J is TRBJ2-1 and V is TRBV7-2, with 7 bases matching TRBD2. This CDR3 spans 14 amino acids. V lost 7 bases to trimming and J lost 7 bases; unmatched junction nucleotides: 10. Germline loops: CDR1 SGHTA, CDR2 FQGNSA. In DNA form, the CDR3 reads TGTGCCAGCACCCTGGGACTACTGGGTAATGAGCAGTTCTTC. This sequence encodes CASTLGLLGNEQFF.

This clone has only one observation. The chain couples TRBV6-2 or TRBV6-3 to TRBJ2-5; TRBD2 is a possible D gene (7 bases). Trimming took 4 bases from V and 5 from J, leaving 14 bases between them. Germline V lookup: CDR1 MNHEY, CDR2 SVGEGT. The CDR3 spans 14 residues. The CDR3 DNA sequence: TGTGCCAGCAGTTCTCTCGGGGGGCGGGAGACCCAGTACTTC. Translated, it gives CASSSLGGRETQYF.

This rearrangement joins TRBV6-5 to TRBJ2-5; 7 nucleotides align to TRBD2. The J segment lost 1 base and the V segment lost 2 bases, leaving 4 bases of the junction unmatched. From germline, CDR1 is MNHEY and CDR2 SVGAGI. The CDR3 has 15 amino acids. This chain's CDR3 is CASSYVPGGQETQYF. CDR3 coding DNA: TGTGCCAGCAGTTACGTGCCGGGGGGCCAAGAGACCCAGTACTTC.

The chain uses TRBV19 and TRBJ2-1, with 9 bases matching TRBD2. V dropped 8 bases and J dropped 7; count of bases not matched to a gene: 6. The germline gives CDR1 LNHDA, CDR2 SQIVND (reference sequence). The CDR3 length is 13 residues. This chain's CDR3 is CASAGGLGNEQFF. CDR3 coding DNA: TGTGCCAGTGCGGGGGGGCTTGGTAATGAGCAGTTCTTC. The full variable domain, rest sourced from reference TRBV19 and TRBJ2-1, is DGGITQSPKYLFRKEGQNVTLSCEQNLNHDAMYWYRQDPGQGLRLIYYSQIVNDFQKGDIAEGYSVSREKKESFPLTVTSAQKNPTAFYLCASAGGLGNEQFFGPGTRLTVL.

The chain employs TRBV27 and TRBJ1-5, with 7 bases identical to TRBD1. Losses at the gene ends were 6 bases for V and 2 bases for J; bases not matched to a gene: 10. CDR1 and CDR2 from the germline V gene are MNHEY and SMNVEV (reference sequence). This CDR3 region has 16 residues. The CDR3 DNA reads as TGTGCCAGCAGCCGGGAACAGGGGAGAGGCAATCAGCCCCAGCATTTT. The encoded protein is CASSREQGRGNQPQHF.

V gene TRBV25-1 combines with J gene TRBJ1-3; D not resolved. This CDR3 is built from 16 residues. V lost 8 bases and J lost 0, with 17 bases in between. Per the germline V gene, CDR1 is MGHDK and CDR2 is SYGVNS. CDR3 loop: CASYSMGRFSGNTIYF. CDR3 sequence (DNA): TGTGCCAGCTATTCCATGGGCAGGTTCTCTGGAAACACCATATATTTT.

The V call is TRBV29-1, the J call TRBJ2-5, with a possible D match to TRBD1 (5 bases). The CDR3 spans 13 residues. Germline CDR1 SQVTM, CDR2 ANQGSEA. The germline V and J ends were trimmed by 4 bases and 3 bases, with 12 bases remaining between them. The CDR3 loop is CSVGQAGKETQYF. The CDR3 bases are TGCAGCGTTGGGCAGGCAGGGAAAGAGACCCAGTACTTC.

The rearrangement uses TRBV9 and TRBJ2-3; TRBD2 matches 8 bases. The CDR3 consists of 16 residues. Germline CDR1 SGDLS, CDR2 YYNGEE. With V trimmed by 4 bases and J by 6 bases, 13 bases remained unmatched. In DNA, the CDR3 is TGTGCCAGCAGCACCAAGGGACTCCAGCGGGGGGATACGCAGTATTTT. It codes for CASSTKGLQRGDTQYF.

As to this clone: The sample contains more than one DNA sequence encoding this CDR3. The genes are TRBV9 and TRBJ2-3; D remains ambiguous. V was clipped by 3 bases and J by 0 bases, with 5 bases between them. Germline CDR1 and CDR2: SGDLS and YYNGEE. CDR3 length equals 13 residues. As DNA, the CDR3 is TGTGCCAGCAGCGCCCTGAGCACAGATACGCAGTATTTT. This gives the protein CASSALSTDTQYF.

This sequence joins TRBV6-5 and TRBJ1-2; 7 bases agree with TRBD1. V shed 4 bases and J 5 bases; nucleotides not matched to a gene: 10. Germline CDR1 and CDR2: MNHEY and SVGAGI. This CDR3 comprises 15 residues. The CDR3 DNA sequence: TGTGCCAGCAGTTTGAGGGGGCTCCAAGCTTATGGCTACACCTTC. This gives the protein CASSLRGLQAYGYTF.